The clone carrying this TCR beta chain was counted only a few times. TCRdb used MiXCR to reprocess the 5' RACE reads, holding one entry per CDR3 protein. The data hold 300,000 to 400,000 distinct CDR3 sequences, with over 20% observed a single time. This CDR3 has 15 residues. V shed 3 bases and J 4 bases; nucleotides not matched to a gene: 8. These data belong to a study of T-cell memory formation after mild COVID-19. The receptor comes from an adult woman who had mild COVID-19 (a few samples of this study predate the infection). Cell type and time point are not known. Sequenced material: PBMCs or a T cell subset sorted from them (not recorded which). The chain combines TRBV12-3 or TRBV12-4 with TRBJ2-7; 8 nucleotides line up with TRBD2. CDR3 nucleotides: TGTGCCAGCAGTTTTAGCGGGACGGATTCTTACGAGCAGTACTTC. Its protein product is CASSFSGTDSYEQYF.